The source of this T cell receptor (beta chain) is a study of T cells expressing NK-cell markers. TCRdb re-called the 5' RACE reads, yielding one record per CDR3 amino acid sequence without DNA. This sample's clone table lists about 550,000 distinct CDR3 sequences. The CDR3 has 13 residues. Sequenced material: blood T cells: a sorted CD56 or NKG2C T cell subset, CD4+ or CD8+ T cells, or bulk PBMC T cells (not recorded which). The chain combines TRBV12-3 or TRBV12-4 with TRBJ1-2; TCRdb's D call, TRBD1, is unchecked because there is no DNA. The TCR sequence derives from a man between 18 and 35 years old in good health. The CDR3 sequence is CASSLGRGYGYTF.